This T cell receptor beta chain was recorded in a study of lymphopenia after photon versus proton radiotherapy. Study observations and caveats: Only patients who died were analyzed for survival; proton advantage is unproven. Larger post-nadir TCR diversity loss correlated inversely with survival in deceased patients. Oligoclonal CD8+ Temra expansion after nadir drove photon patients' diversity drop. Relative stability marked proton patients; photon patients lost diversity and naive cells.

A word on this clone: Its antigen remains unknown.

This CDR3 comprises 13 residues. Germline V CDR1 and CDR2: LNHDA, SQIVND (reference sequence). V dropped 3 bases and J dropped 7; count of bases not matched to a gene: 4. The protocol was immunoSEQ multiplex PCR, while the TCRdb copy is restricted to in-frame clones and leaves out a portion. The sample includes 50,000 to 65,000 clones, 87% seen only once; the top ten take 9.5% to 15%. V is TRBV19 and J is TRBJ1-2, with 8 bases matching TRBD1. This TCR came from a man of 80 years or more with esophageal cancer. This material consisted of peripheral blood, taken from a patient treated with proton-based radiotherapy. The CDR3 DNA follows: TGTGCCAGTAGTATGAGCAGGGGGCTTGGCTACACCTTC. It specifies CASSMSRGLGYTF.